This TCR beta chain comes out of a study of shared clonotypes between healthy human individuals. Per germline, CDR1 GTSNPN and CDR2 SVGIG (reference sequence). Trimming cost V 5 bases and J 0 bases, with 7 bases left between them. This CDR3 is 13 amino acids long. Regarding this clone: Within the sample, other DNA sequences also encode this same CDR3.

Healthy and HIV-negative, the adult donors had no recent acute infections or vaccinations. All the donors were Caucasian adults who lived in Nashville, Tennessee. Deep-level assay runs were performed. TCRdb keeps only in-frame clones here, not all; method: immunoSEQ multiplex PCR. The sample contains about 1 million clones, 65% to 75% of which appear only once. The sequence derives from a man aged 18 to 30 in good health. The sample consisted of memory CD4+ T cells sorted from blood. Subset described: CD45RA-negative fraction. The chain combines TRBV30 with TRBJ1-4; unclear D gene. The CDR3 spells CAWARSTNEKLFF. The CDR3 DNA follows: TGTGCCTGGGCTAGATCAACTAATGAAAAACTGTTTTTT.